The 24 T cell receptor beta chains reported below all come from one sample, sequenced in a study of T cells in Graves' hyperthyroidism and ophthalmopathy. The investigators amplified TCR beta CDR3 regions from RNA transcripts. Carried out on the TCR CDR3, a first-round RT-PCR used the HTBI primer set. TCRdb re-derived calls from the multiplex PCR reads in MiXCR, one entry per CDR3 protein. The sample contains roughly 500,000 distinct CDR3 sequences, over 35% of which appear only once. Specimen: peripheral blood or thyroid tissue (not recorded which). All receptors derive from an adult woman with Graves' disease, either hyperthyroidism or ophthalmopathy (not recorded which).

This clonotype was seen repeatedly, ten times or more. The V gene is TRBV29-1, the J gene TRBJ2-7, with a tentative D call TRBD2 (5 bases). Per germline, CDR1 SQVTM and CDR2 ANQGSEA. The CDR3 is 12 residues long. V lost 3 bases, J lost 5 bases, and 11 bases lay in between. This chain's CDR3 is CSVDSFGDEQYF. The CDR3 DNA reads as TGCAGCGTTGATTCCTTCGGGGACGAGCAGTACTTC.

Turning to this clonotype: This CDR3 fails to terminate in the conserved phenylalanine or tryptophan, so it likely reflects a read error. The limits of the CDR3 on the DNA are not certain, so only TCRdb's listed CDR3 is given. The CDR3 sequence: CSARDGRQFANT. The V call is TRBV20-1, the J call TRBJ2-6; TRBD1 is the table's D call and was not checked against the DNA. The CDR3 is made up of 12 amino acids, end residues included. Germline V gene lookup returns CDR1 DFQATT and CDR2 SNEGSKA (reference sequence).

Ten or more counts support this clonotype. V and J are TRBV2 and TRBJ2-3, with 10 bases lining up with TRBD2. The CDR3 is made up of 15 amino acids. The germline CDR1 and CDR2 sequences are SNHLY and FYNNEI. V gave up 5 bases and J gave up 4 bases; unmatched junction bases: 6. CDR3 in amino acids: CASSPGTSVPDTQYF. The CDR3 coding sequence is TGTGCCAGCAGTCCCGGGACTAGCGTCCCAGATACGCAGTATTTT.

This clonotype was seen a handful of times. The rearrangement links TRBV7-2 to TRBJ2-3; 7 bases align to TRBD2. The CDR3 runs 16 residues. V lost 6 bases to trimming and J lost 4 bases; unmatched junction nucleotides: 13. Looked up from germline, CDR1 is SGHTA and CDR2 is FQGNSA. The CDR3 region is CASRERWPTSSDTQYF. The CDR3 bases are TGTGCCAGCAGAGAGAGATGGCCGACTAGCTCAGATACGCAGTATTTT.

The genes are TRBV7-6 and TRBJ1-2; perhaps TRBD1 as D (5 bases). Per the germline V gene, CDR1 is SGHVS and CDR2 is FNYEAQ. The length of the CDR3 is 15 residues. V lost 1 base and J 3 bases, leaving 12 bases between the germline ends. The CDR3 spells CASSLGPPGDYGYTF. CDR3 coding DNA: TGTGCCAGCAGCTTAGGCCCCCCGGGGGACTATGGCTACACCTTC.

This clonotype was seen once. The chain uses TRBV7-8 and TRBJ1-2, with D possibly being TRBD1 (6 bases). Trimming took 1 base from V and 9 from J, leaving 12 bases between them. CDR3 length equals 13 residues. In germline, CDR1 is SGHVS, CDR2 FQNEAQ. CDR3 sequence reads: CASSLGQDLSYTF. The CDR3 coding sequence is TGTGCCAGCAGCTTAGGACAGGACCTCAGCTACACCTTC.

V usage is TRBV7-2 and J usage is TRBJ1-5; TRBD1 might be the D (5 bases). V gave up 2 bases and J gave up 7 bases, with 18 bases separating them. Germline CDR1 SGHTA, CDR2 FQGNSA. CDR3 length equals 16 residues. As DNA, the CDR3 is TGTGCCAGCAGCTTACTTGGAGCGGGGGGAGACCAGCCCCAGCATTTT. Protein: CASSLLGAGGDQPQHF.

This clonotype occurred once. Compared with germline, one end of the junction differs, possibly owing to a read error. The gene calls are TRBV6-1 and TRBJ2-7; a weak D match, TRBD2 (7 bases). Germline V gives CDR1 MNHNS, CDR2 SASEGT. The CDR3 is 16 amino acids. The CDR3 loop is CASEQAAGAYAYEQCF. The CDR3 DNA reads as TGTGCCAGCGAACAAGCGGCGGGGGCCTATGCCTACGAGCAGTGCTTC.

This clonotype was seen only a few times. The genes are TRBV12-3 or TRBV12-4 and TRBJ2-2, with a tentative D call TRBD1 (6 bases). V shed 8 bases and J shed 1 base, with 8 bases lying between them. This CDR3 spans 13 amino acids. Here the CDR3 DNA reads TGTGCCAGCCAGACAGGGAACACCGGGGAGCTGTTTTTT. Amino acid sequence: CASQTGNTGELFF.

The chain is built from TRBV2 and TRBJ2-2, with D perhaps TRBD2 (6 bases). Deletions cut 2 bases from V and 9 bases from J, with 16 bases between. The CDR3 totals 15 residues. Germline CDR1 reads SNHLY; CDR2 reads FYNNEI. The CDR3 protein is CASSESRGAGRELFF. For the CDR3, the DNA is TGTGCCAGCAGTGAATCCCGCGGGGCGGGCCGGGAGCTGTTTTTT.

The chain joins TRBV2 to TRBJ2-2; D gene unclear. With 4 bases removed from V and 7 bases from J, the gap between germline ends came to 7 bases. Germline lookup yields CDR1 SNHLY and CDR2 FYNNEI. This CDR3 is 12 amino acids long. The CDR3, as DNA: TGTGCCAGCAGTGGCCCCCTCGGGGAGCTGTTTTTT. It codes for CASSGPLGELFF.

The V gene is TRBV20-1, the J gene TRBJ1-1; 7 bases fit TRBD1. With V trimmed by 1 base and J by 8 bases, 4 bases remained unmatched. Germline CDR1 is DFQATT and CDR2 is SNEGSKA (reference sequence). There are 12 residues in the CDR3. CDR3 bases: TGCAGTGCTAGAGCGCCGGACAGGGAAGCTTTCTTT. This gives the protein CSARAPDREAFF.

In the case of this clonotype: A much larger clone lies one base from this, so it may be a read error. Written as DNA, the CDR3 is TGCGCCAGCACCCAGGGTCCCAACACCGGGGAGCTGTTTTTT. Encoded protein: CASTQGPNTGELFF. This chain connects TRBV5-1 to TRBJ2-2, with D maybe TRBD1 (5 bases). V lost 6 bases and J lost 2, with 11 bases in between. CDR1 SGHRS and CDR2 YFSETQ come from the germline V gene. This CDR3 comprises 14 residues.

Of note for this clonotype: It may be a read error: a sequence one base away is much more abundant. The gene calls are TRBV7-9 and TRBJ2-5; 8 positions agree with TRBD1. V lost 5 bases to trimming and J lost 1 base; unmatched junction nucleotides: 6. Germline loops: CDR1 SEHNR, CDR2 FQNEAQ (reference sequence). The CDR3 loop spans 15 amino acids. The CDR3 sequence: CASSHRDRTQETQYF. CDR3 bases: TGTGCCAGCAGCCACCGGGACAGGACCCAAGAGACCCAGTACTTC.

This clonotype has a handful of counts. This chain links TRBV20-1 with TRBJ1-1, with D possibly being TRBD1 (6 bases). This CDR3 contains 14 residues. The V gene's germline CDR1 is DFQATT and CDR2 SNEGSKA (reference sequence). Trimming stripped 2 bases from V and 1 base from J, with 11 bases between. The CDR3 DNA reads TGCAGTGCTAGAAGCGGGGGCCGGAACACTGAAGCTTTCTTT. Protein product: CSARSGGRNTEAFF.

The chain employs TRBV5-1 and TRBJ1-2, with 7 bases lining up with TRBD1. The CDR3 spans 12 residues. In germline, CDR1 is SGHRS, CDR2 YFSETQ. V was pared by 4 bases and J by 8 bases, with 5 bases of the junction left unmatched. The CDR3 nucleotides read TGCGCCAGCAGCAGGGACAGTTCAGGCTACACCTTC. Translated: CASSRDSSGYTF.

The V call is TRBV10-3, the J call TRBJ2-5; D is possibly TRBD2 (5 bases). The CDR3 contains 14 residues. Germline V CDR1 and CDR2: ENHRY, SYGVKD. Trimming removed 5 bases from V and 1 base from J, with 11 bases in between. The CDR3 protein is CAISSSGAQETQYF. CDR3 DNA sequence: TGTGCCATCAGTAGCAGCGGAGCCCAAGAGACCCAGTACTTC.

The chain combines TRBV10-2 with TRBJ1-2; TRBD1 agrees at 7 bases. The CDR3 sequence is 15 residues long. The V gene end was trimmed by 8 bases and the J gene end by 2 bases; junction bases not matched to a gene: 11. CDR1 is WSHSY, CDR2 SAAADI, per germline. This CDR3 is CASGGDSLLNYGYTF. The CDR3 DNA sequence: TGCGCCAGCGGAGGGGACAGTCTTTTAAACTATGGCTACACCTTC.

The sample holds one count of this clonotype. The chain joins TRBV20-1 to TRBJ2-7; TRBD2 aligns across 8 bases. J was trimmed by 7 bases and V by 3 bases; bases with no gene match: 11. There are 14 residues in the CDR3. CDR1 DFQATT and CDR2 SNEGSKA come from the germline V gene (reference sequence). The CDR3 spells CSASPGGLPVEQYF. The CDR3 coding sequence is TGCAGTGCTAGTCCGGGAGGGCTCCCGGTGGAGCAGTACTTC.

The V and J genes are TRBV2 and TRBJ2-3, with D unclear. The CDR3 extends over 12 amino acids. Germline V gene data show CDR1 as SNHLY and CDR2 as FYNNEI. Trimming shortened V by 6 bases and J by 5 bases, and 9 bases separated the two germline ends. The CDR3 DNA reads TGTGCCAGCAGCATAACTCAAGATACGCAGTATTTT. This codes for CASSITQDTQYF.

The rearrangement uses TRBV2 and TRBJ1-2; weak D call: TRBD1 (5 bases). Trimming took off 6 bases at V and 8 bases at J, with 16 bases between the two ends. This CDR3 has 13 residues. The germline V gene encodes CDR1 SNHLY and CDR2 FYNNEI. The chain's CDR3 is CASRATETGGYTF. The CDR3 DNA follows: TGTGCCAGCAGGGCGACAGAAACGGGCGGCTACACCTTC.

The V gene is TRBV30, the J gene TRBJ1-2; the match to TRBD1 covers 8 bases. The germline V gene has CDR1 GTSNPN and CDR2 SVGIG (reference sequence). V trimming: 7 bases; J trimming: 7 bases; junction bases outside the gene matches: 8. The CDR3 length is 12 residues. The CDR3: CALNRGNGGYTF. The DNA for the CDR3 is TGTGCCTTGAACAGGGGGAACGGTGGCTACACCTTC. The whole variable domain, remainder taken from reference TRBV30 and TRBJ1-2, is SQTIHQWPATLVQPVGSPLSLECTVEGTSNPNLYWYRQAAGRGLQLLFYSVGIGQISSEVPQNLSASRPQDRQFILSSKKLLLSDSGFYLCALNRGNGGYTFGSGTRLTVV.

This clonotype showed up many times. The chain is built from TRBV6-6 and TRBJ1-2, with D possibly TRBD1 on 5 matching bases. The CDR3 has 15 residues. Deletions cut 7 bases from V and 2 bases from J, with 17 bases between. Germline V gives CDR1 MNHNY, CDR2 SVGAGI (reference sequence). CDR3 protein: CASTQSGTVNYGYTF. CDR3 DNA: TGTGCCAGCACGCAATCCGGGACGGTGAACTATGGCTACACCTTC.

In regard to this clonotype: This CDR3 is missing its conserved last phenylalanine or tryptophan, likely due to a read error. It is unclear where the CDR3 begins or ends on the DNA, so no DNA is shown, and the CDR3 is as TCRdb lists it. The chain carries TRBV9 and TRBJ2-2; TRBD1 is the table's D call, not checked against the DNA. Including both end residues, the CDR3 is 10 amino acids long. Germline-derived CDR1 and CDR2 are SGDLS and YYNGEE. The CDR3 protein is CASSLSTGSV.